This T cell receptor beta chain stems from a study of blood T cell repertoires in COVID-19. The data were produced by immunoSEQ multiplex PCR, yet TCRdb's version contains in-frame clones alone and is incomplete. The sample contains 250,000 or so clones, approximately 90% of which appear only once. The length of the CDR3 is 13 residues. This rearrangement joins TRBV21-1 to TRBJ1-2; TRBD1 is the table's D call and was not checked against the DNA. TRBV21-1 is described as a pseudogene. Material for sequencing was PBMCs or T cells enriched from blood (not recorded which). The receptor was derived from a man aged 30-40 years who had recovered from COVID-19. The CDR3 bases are TGTGCCAGCAGCAACTGGACAGGGGATGGCTACACCTTC. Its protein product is CASSNWTGDGYTF.